This TCR beta chain emerged from a study of T cells in Graves' hyperthyroidism and ophthalmopathy. Study results and caveats: Blood held most thyroid clonotypes expanded above 0.001 frequency.

Amplified TCR beta CDR3 regions derived from RNA transcripts. HTBI primers drove first-round RT-PCR of the TCR CDR3. TCRdb fed the multiplex PCR reads into MiXCR, producing one record per CDR3 protein. The data contain some 510,000 distinct CDR3 sequences, around 20% of them seen just once; the ten biggest clones take up about 25%. Uncontrolled infections, other autoimmune diseases, pregnancy or lactation led to exclusion of patients. The count of this clonotype is one. Its cognate antigen is unknown. The clonotype comes from a man between 18 and 35 years old with Graves' hyperthyroidism. Sequencing was performed on blood.

The CDR3 region has the DNA TGTGCCAGTAGTATCTGGGTAAACACTGAAGCTTTCTTT. This encodes CASSIWVNTEAFF. This chain connects TRBV19 to TRBJ1-1; no clear D gene. Looked up from germline, CDR1 is LNHDA and CDR2 is SQIVND (reference sequence). The V end was cut by 3 bases, the J end by 2 bases, with 7 bases between. The length of the CDR3 is 13 residues. Full variable domain (missing parts from reference TRBV19 and TRBJ1-1): DGGITQSPKYLFRKEGQNVTLSCEQNLNHDAMYWYRQDPGQGLRLIYYSQIVNDFQKGDIAEGYSVSREKKESFPLTVTSAQKNPTAFYLCASSIWVNTEAFFGQGTRLTVV.